The 25 T cell receptor beta chains below all came from one sample that was sequenced in a study of T cell responses to AZD1222 COVID-19 vaccine. Libraries were prepared by immunoSEQ multiplex PCR; TCRdb keeps only in-frame clonotypes and omits some of them. The profile shows 130,000 to 150,000 clones, 90% of them singletons. Sequences were derived from peripheral blood, sampled on day 0 of AZD1222 vaccination. The receptors derive from an adult in good health.

V gene TRBV4-1 combines with J gene TRBJ2-3; TRBD2 aligns across 7 bases. Trimming removed 5 bases from V and 2 bases from J; junction bases left unmatched: 4. The CDR3 spans 14 residues. Germline lookup yields CDR1 MGHRA and CDR2 YSYEKL. Here the CDR3 reads CASSSGASTDTQYF. The DNA for the CDR3 is TGCGCCAGCAGCAGCGGGGCTTCCACAGATACGCAGTATTTT.

The rearrangement joins TRBV19 to TRBJ1-1, with D unclear. V shed 7 bases and J shed 7 bases, with 19 bases lying between them. The CDR3 covers 14 residues. The germline gives CDR1 LNHDA, CDR2 SQIVND (reference sequence). CDR3 DNA: TGTGCCAGTACGCCGGACCTCGGGGTTGGTGAAGCTTTCTTT. Translation: CASTPDLGVGEAFF.

This clone was observed once. The V and J genes are TRBV30 and TRBJ2-3; 8 bases align to TRBD2. The germline V gene has CDR1 GTSNPN and CDR2 SVGIG (reference sequence). This CDR3 comprises 19 residues. The J segment lost 2 bases and the V segment lost 2 bases, leaving 18 bases of the junction unmatched. The CDR3 region is CAWSRRRRGDPRNTDTQYF. CDR3 DNA sequence: TGTGCCTGGAGTCGGAGGCGGCGGGGGGACCCCCGGAACACAGATACGCAGTATTTT.

This chain uses TRBV2 with TRBJ2-5; 8 bases align to TRBD2. From germline, CDR1 is SNHLY and CDR2 FYNNEI. This CDR3 comprises 17 residues. V lost 4 bases, J lost 5 bases, and 15 bases stayed unmatched. DNA for the CDR3: TGTGCCAGCAGTGTCTTCGGGACCGGGGGGGCTGCGGAGACCCAGTACTTC. Translation gives CASSVFGTGGAAETQYF.

The V and J genes are TRBV6-1 and TRBJ2-7; possible D gene TRBD1, 6 bases. Germline V gives CDR1 MNHNS, CDR2 SASEGT. V was pared by 3 bases and J by 3 bases, with 12 bases between. This CDR3 contains 14 residues. The CDR3 coding sequence is TGTGCCAGCAGTGATTCAGGGGTTCTCTACGAGCAGTACTTC. It yields the protein CASSDSGVLYEQYF.

In this sample, this clone turned up a few times. The chain uses TRBV27 and TRBJ1-2; tentatively, D is TRBD1 (6 bases). Germline assignment: CDR1 MNHEY and CDR2 SMNVEV (reference sequence). CDR3 length: 14 residues. V shed 7 bases and J shed 8 bases, with 20 bases lying between them. The DNA for the CDR3 is TGTGCCAGCACCTCGACAGGACCCGGGATGGGCTACACCTTC. It encodes CASTSTGPGMGYTF.

The chain recombines TRBV7-3 with TRBJ2-5; D not certain. CDR1 SGHTA and CDR2 FQGTGA come from the germline V gene. The CDR3 runs to 13 residues. Trimming shortened V by 5 bases and J by 10 bases, and 17 bases separated the two germline ends. The CDR3 protein is CASSLLPLGDQYF. The CDR3 bases are TGTGCCAGCAGCCTATTACCCCTTGGGGACCAGTACTTC. Looking up the rest from reference TRBV7-3 and TRBJ2-5 gives the full variable domain: GAGVSQTPSNKVTEKGKYVELRCDPISGHTALYWYRQSLGQGPEFLIYFQGTGAADDSGLPNDRFFAVRPEGSVSTLKIQRTERGDSAVYLCASSLLPLGDQYFGPGTRLLVL.

The chain couples TRBV19 to TRBJ2-6; TRBD2 matches at 7 bases. V trimming: 3 bases; J trimming: 0 bases; junction bases outside the gene matches: 8. CDR1 and CDR2 (germline): LNHDA, SQIVND (reference sequence). The CDR3 is 18 residues long. The CDR3 spells CASSIMGGRSSGANVLTF. DNA of the CDR3: TGTGCCAGTAGTATCATGGGAGGGAGGTCCTCTGGGGCCAACGTCCTGACTTTC.

The J gene is TRBJ2-1, the V gene TRBV11-3, with D unresolved. This CDR3 comprises 17 residues. From germline, CDR1 is SGHNT and CDR2 YENEEA. V dropped 0 bases and J dropped 8 bases, with 20 bases sitting between them. CDR3 residues: CASSLDGLGRRHDEQFF. CDR3 sequence (DNA): TGTGCCAGCAGCTTAGATGGCCTAGGACGGCGACACGATGAGCAGTTCTTC.

This clone was seen a few times. The chain employs TRBV3-1 (or the pseudogene TRBV3-2) and TRBJ2-7; the D gene is possibly TRBD1 (6 bases). Trimming removed 2 bases from V and 3 bases from J, with 17 bases in between. This CDR3 region has 16 residues. Germline values: CDR1 LGHDT, CDR2 YNNKEL (reference sequence). The CDR3, as DNA: TGTGCCAGCAGCCAAAGGAAAGGGACACCCTTCTACGAGCAGTACTTC. This codes for CASSQRKGTPFYEQYF.

The rearrangement uses TRBV19 and TRBJ1-3; D remains ambiguous. CDR1 LNHDA and CDR2 SQIVND come from the germline V gene (reference sequence). This CDR3 region has 13 residues. Trimming took 6 bases from V and 2 from J, leaving 8 bases between them. The CDR3 loop reads CASSLRTGNTIYF. The DNA for the CDR3 is TGTGCCAGTAGCCTCAGGACTGGAAACACCATATATTTT.

For the CDR3, the DNA is TGCAGCGTTGGGCAGGGCCGCGACTATGGCTACACCTTC. Translating it yields CSVGQGRDYGYTF. The chain couples TRBV29-1 to TRBJ1-2, with D tentatively TRBD1 (5 bases). This CDR3 spans 13 amino acids. Germline CDR1 is SQVTM and CDR2 is ANQGSEA. Between the trimmed V and J ends, which lost 4 bases and 3 bases, there was a span of 12 bases.

The V call is TRBV7-2, the J call TRBJ1-4, with D perhaps matching TRBD1 (6 bases). Germline values: CDR1 SGHTA, CDR2 FQGNSA. The CDR3 totals 17 residues. V lost 5 bases, J lost 2 bases, and 18 bases lay in between. DNA of the CDR3: TGTGCCAGCAGCCGGACATGGGGCAGGGGTACTAATGAAAAACTGTTTTTT. Translating it yields CASSRTWGRGTNEKLFF.

V and J are TRBV20-1 and TRBJ2-1; 10 bases match TRBD2. V gave up 3 bases and J gave up 7 bases; unmatched junction bases: 12. The germline V gene has CDR1 DFQATT and CDR2 SNEGSKA (reference sequence). The CDR3 runs 16 residues. The CDR3 spells CSASRSGRPAGNEQFF. DNA for the CDR3: TGCAGTGCTAGTCGTAGCGGGAGGCCCGCGGGGAATGAGCAGTTCTTC.

The rearrangement links TRBV11-2 to TRBJ2-7; TRBD2 might be the D (5 bases). This CDR3 has 13 amino acids. V lost 5 bases, J lost 3 bases, and 11 bases lay in between. In germline, CDR1 is SGHAT, CDR2 FQNNGV. Written as DNA, the CDR3 is TGTGCCAGCAGCCGCGTCGGGGTCTACGAGCAGTACTTC. It codes for CASSRVGVYEQYF.

This chain uses TRBV24-1 with TRBJ1-5, with 9 nucleotides matching TRBD1. Trimming took 4 bases from V and 6 from J; bases not matched to a gene: 9. The CDR3 runs 16 residues. Germline assignment: CDR1 KGHDR and CDR2 SFDVKD. CDR3 sequence reads: CATSDPDRGRFQPQHF. Here the CDR3 DNA reads TGTGCCACCAGTGACCCCGACAGGGGGAGGTTTCAGCCCCAGCATTTT.

V gene TRBV7-2 combines with J gene TRBJ1-5; possible D gene TRBD1, 5 bases. The CDR3 runs to 15 residues. The V gene's germline CDR1 is SGHTA and CDR2 FQGNSA. V lost 5 bases, J lost 5 bases, and 16 bases lay in between. For the CDR3, the DNA is TGTGCCAGCAGCGTCGAGTTGGGGGAGTATCAGCCCCAGCATTTT. Translation: CASSVELGEYQPQHF.

The chain couples TRBV30 to TRBJ1-2, with D uncertain. The CDR3 has 11 amino acids. CDR1 is GTSNPN and CDR2 is SVGIG in the germline V gene (reference sequence). Trimming left V 2 bases short and J 6 bases short, with 7 bases between. The CDR3 reads CAWSRWDGYTF. CDR3 DNA sequence: TGTGCCTGGAGTAGATGGGATGGCTACACCTTC.

The J gene is TRBJ1-3, the V gene TRBV3-1 (or the pseudogene TRBV3-2), with D unresolved. Between the trimmed V and J ends, which lost 1 base and 2 bases, there was a span of 12 bases. Germline V gene data show CDR1 as LGHDT and CDR2 as YNNKEL (reference sequence). This CDR3 region has 16 residues. In DNA, the CDR3 is TGTGCCAGCAGCCAAGTCCCCGTCTCGGCTGGAAACACCATATATTTT. Its translation: CASSQVPVSAGNTIYF.

This CDR3 reads CATAGLHGGELFF. CDR3 nucleotide sequence: TGTGCCACCGCGGGACTGCATGGCGGGGAGCTGTTTTTT. The chain joins TRBV19 to TRBJ2-2, with TRBD2 as a possible D gene (6 bases). V was clipped by 10 bases and J by 7 bases, with 16 bases between them. The CDR3 is 13 residues long. CDR1 is LNHDA, CDR2 SQIVND, per germline (reference sequence).

This chain connects TRBV30 to TRBJ1-1, with TRBD1 identical over 9 bases. Trimming removed 5 bases from V and 3 bases from J; junction bases left unmatched: 7. Germline CDR1 GTSNPN, CDR2 SVGIG (reference sequence). The CDR3 extends over 14 amino acids. CDR3 sequence reads: CAWGDRALDTEAFF. The CDR3 DNA reads as TGTGCCTGGGGGGACAGGGCGTTGGACACTGAAGCTTTCTTT.

The chain joins TRBV7-9 to TRBJ2-1; D perhaps matches TRBD1 (5 bases). CDR1 and CDR2 from the germline V gene are SEHNR and FQNEAQ (reference sequence). The germline V and J ends were trimmed by 5 bases and 0 bases, with 20 bases remaining between them. This CDR3 has 18 amino acids. CDR3 nucleotides: TGTGCCAGCAGCCTATCCCGCCAGACAGCTAGCTCCTACAATGAGCAGTTCTTC. Translating it yields CASSLSRQTASSYNEQFF.

The V gene is TRBV6-2 or TRBV6-3, the J gene TRBJ2-7; D ambiguous. Trimming took off 6 bases at V and 3 bases at J, with 12 bases between the two ends. This CDR3 has 13 amino acids. Germline CDR1 and CDR2: MNHEY and SVGEGT. The CDR3: CASSTPSDYEQYF. The CDR3 DNA is TGTGCCAGCAGCACCCCAAGCGACTACGAGCAGTACTTC.

V gene TRBV7-9 combines with J gene TRBJ1-6, with D uncertain. Trimming took off 8 bases at V and 5 bases at J, with 10 bases between the two ends. Germline V lookup: CDR1 SEHNR, CDR2 FQNEAQ (reference sequence). The CDR3 is made up of 13 amino acids. CDR3 protein: CASWPENNSPLHF. The CDR3 DNA follows: TGTGCCAGCTGGCCGGAGAATAATTCACCCCTCCACTTT.

This clone was recorded only once. V usage is TRBV25-1 and J usage is TRBJ1-1; D is uncertain. V was clipped by 4 bases and J by 1 base, with 4 bases between them. Germline V gene sequence: CDR1 MGHDK, CDR2 SYGVNS. CDR3 length: 12 amino acids. CDR3 in DNA: TGTGCCAGCAGTGGGTCGAACACTGAAGCTTTCTTT. The encoded protein is CASSGSNTEAFF.